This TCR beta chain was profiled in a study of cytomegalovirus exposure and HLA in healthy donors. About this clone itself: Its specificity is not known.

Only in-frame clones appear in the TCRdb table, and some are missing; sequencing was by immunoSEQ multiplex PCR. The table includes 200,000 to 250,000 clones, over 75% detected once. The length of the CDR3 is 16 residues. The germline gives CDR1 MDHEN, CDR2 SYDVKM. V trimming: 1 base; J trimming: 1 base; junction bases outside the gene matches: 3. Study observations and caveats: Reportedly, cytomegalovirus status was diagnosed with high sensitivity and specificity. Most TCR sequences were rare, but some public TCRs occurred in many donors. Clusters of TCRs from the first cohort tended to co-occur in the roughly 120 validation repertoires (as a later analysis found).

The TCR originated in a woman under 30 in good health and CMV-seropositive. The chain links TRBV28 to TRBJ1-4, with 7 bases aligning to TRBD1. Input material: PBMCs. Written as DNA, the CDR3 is TGTGCCAGCAGTTTATACACAGGGGAAACTAATGAAAAACTGTTTTTT. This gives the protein CASSLYTGETNEKLFF.